Described below is a single T cell receptor beta chain sequence and its context. There is no known antigen for this receptor. One base away there is no much larger clone; base qualities are not given. This sample is part of a study of technical replicates of blood from a handful of donors (dated by TCRdb to the late 2010s). The CDR3 starts with the cysteine, ends with the phenylalanine, and has 15 residues. Only CDR3 DNA is held: 45 bases, read in frame from base 1. The junction shows trimming of 2 bases on V and 1 base on J, and the gene matches do not reach 3 bases of it. Sequences LGHNA (CDR1) and YNFKEQ (CDR2) are obtained from the germline V gene. The library came from the immunoSEQ multiplex PCR assay. TCRdb stores this immuneACCESS table with in-frame sequences only. Part of the clones is absent; in the studies checked, under half of the shortfall reflects unresolved V genes, and no reason is known for the rest. The sample data list 11,000 to 15,000 clones, and 84% of these were observed just once. Over 9.5% of the sample is in the top ten clones.

This sequence was found in a human donor in good health. The V and J genes are TRBV4-2 and TRBJ2-7, with TRBD1 matching 9 junction bases. Specimen: PBMCs. The CDR3 is CASSQRQGESYEQYF. Read as DNA, the sequence is TGTGCCAGCAGCCAACGACAGGGGGAGTCCTACGAGCAGTACTTC.